Shown below are 3 T cell receptor beta chains from a single sample sequenced in a study of CD8+CD57+ T cells in acquired aplastic anemia. CDR3 and TCR beta VDJ profiling relied on a genomic DNA template. TCRdb re-analysed the reads in MiXCR, keeping a single row per CDR3 protein. Altogether 250,000 to 300,000 distinct CDR3 sequences are present, roughly 61% being singletons, with the ten largest covering 1.3%. Patients sequenced had flow cytometry evidence of CD8+CD57+ cell expansion. The sequencing sample was made of sorted CD4+, CD8+, or CD8+CD57+ T cells (not recorded which) from PBMCs. The receptor set was obtained from a human donor with aplastic anemia.

CDR3 sequence: CSARLTSGSPNEQFF. The CDR3 DNA sequence: TGCAGTGCCAGATTGACTAGCGGGAGCCCCAATGAGCAGTTCTTC. The V and J genes are TRBV20-1 and TRBJ2-1; 12 bases agree with TRBD2. V was pared by 6 bases and J by 6 bases, with 9 bases of the junction left unmatched. Germline CDR1 reads DFQATT; CDR2 reads SNEGSKA (reference sequence). CDR3 length: 15 residues.

The gene calls are TRBV7-4 and TRBJ2-7; D gene unclear. The V end lost 3 bases, the J end lost 2 bases, and 8 bases lay between the germline ends. This CDR3 is 13 amino acids long. CDR1 and CDR2 from the germline V gene are SGHVT and SQSDAQ. The CDR3 sequence: CASSLSPTYEQYF. The CDR3 nucleotides are TGTGCCAGCAGCTTGTCACCGACCTACGAGCAGTACTTC.

Details on this clonotype: One junction end does not reproduce the germline sequence, and a read error may be involved. V and J are TRBV24-1 and TRBJ2-5, with D unresolved. The CDR3 runs 12 residues. Germline CDR1 reads KGHDR; CDR2 reads SFDVKD. CDR3 nucleotide sequence: TGTGCCAGCAGCCCAGTCGGAGAGACCCAGTGCTTC. Encoded protein: CASSPVGETQCF.